This T cell receptor beta chain was recorded in a study of cytomegalovirus exposure and HLA in healthy donors. V lost 0 bases and J 1 base, leaving 17 bases between the germline ends. Looked up from germline, CDR1 is MGHRA and CDR2 is YSYEKL. This CDR3 region has 18 residues. Amplification used 60 Vbeta primers and 13 Jbeta primers. Sequenced by immunoSEQ multiplex PCR; TCRdb stores in-frame clones only, minus some. With 70,000 or so clones in the sample, the ten largest clones hold roughly 0.8%. What was sequenced was PBMCs. The chain combines TRBV4-1 with TRBJ2-3, with D maybe TRBD2 (6 bases). This receptor was obtained from a boy aged 5-17 years in good health and CMV-seronegative. The CDR3 nucleotides are TGCGCCAGCAGCCAAGAAAGCCCCACTAGCTCGGGCACAGATACGCAGTATTTT. Translated, it gives CASSQESPTSSGTDTQYF.